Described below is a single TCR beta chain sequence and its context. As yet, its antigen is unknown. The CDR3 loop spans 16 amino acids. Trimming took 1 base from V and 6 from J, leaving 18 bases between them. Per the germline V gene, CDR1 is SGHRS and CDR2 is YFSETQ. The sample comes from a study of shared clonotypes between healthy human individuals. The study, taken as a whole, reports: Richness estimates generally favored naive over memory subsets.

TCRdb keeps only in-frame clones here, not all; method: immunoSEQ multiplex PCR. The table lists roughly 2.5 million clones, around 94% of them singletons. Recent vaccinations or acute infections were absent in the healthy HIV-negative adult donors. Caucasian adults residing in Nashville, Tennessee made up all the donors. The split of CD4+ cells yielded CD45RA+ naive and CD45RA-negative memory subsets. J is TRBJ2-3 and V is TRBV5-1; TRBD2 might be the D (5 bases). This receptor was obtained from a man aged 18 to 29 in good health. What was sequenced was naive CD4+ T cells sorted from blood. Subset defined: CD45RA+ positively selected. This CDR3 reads CASSLNPGLDGDTQYF. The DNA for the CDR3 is TGCGCCAGCAGCTTGAATCCGGGATTGGATGGGGATACGCAGTATTTT.